This T cell receptor beta chain derives from a study of blood T cells in healthy people across ages. Germline V gene lookup returns CDR1 LGHDT and CDR2 YNNKEL (reference sequence). V was cut by 2 bases and J by 5 bases, with 10 bases left in between. The CDR3 spans 15 residues. Together with a sample-barcoded 5' primer, a J-beta primer mix was included in a second PCR lasting 7 to 11 cycles. TCRdb ran MiXCR on the 5' RACE reads and lists one entry per CDR3 protein. The table lists 800,000 to 950,000 distinct CDR3 sequences, almost 30% of them singletons. These data are also associated with another study on T cells of mothers and their children.

The specimen sequenced was blood. This sequence joins TRBV3-1 and TRBJ1-6, with unresolved D. This sequence was found in a woman aged 40-49 years in good health. Here the CDR3 reads CASSQRGINNSPLHF. CDR3 bases: TGTGCCAGCAGCCAACGGGGAATAAATAATTCACCCCTCCACTTT.